The 18 T cell receptor beta chains presented below share a single source sample, sequenced in a study of T cell responses to AZD1222 COVID-19 vaccine (dated by TCRdb to 2020 to 2022). The library relied on the immunoSEQ multiplex PCR assay. This is the immuneACCESS table as TCRdb keeps it, with only in-frame sequences that have V and J called. A part of the clones is gone; compared with another copy, unresolved V genes explain less than half, and the rest is unexplained. This sample has some 110,000 clones in its table, and 80% to 85% of those were observed once. The leading ten clones occupy approximately 9.4% of the sample. Read against the paper, the sample's time point label means: baseline before first vaccination. Sequencing used peripheral blood, obtained on day 0 of AZD1222 vaccination. The receptors were gathered from an adult in good health.

The chain links TRBV28 to TRBJ1-5; 9 nucleotides line up with TRBD1. This CDR3 region has 17 residues. Germline V gene sequence: CDR1 MDHEN, CDR2 SYDVKM. V lost 3 bases to trimming and J lost 2 bases; unmatched junction nucleotides: 8. The CDR3 coding sequence is TGTGCCAGCAGTTTTTACAGGGGGCCCGGCGGCAATCAGCCCCAGCATTTT. The encoded protein is CASSFYRGPGGNQPQHF.

The rearrangement links TRBV3-1 (or the pseudogene TRBV3-2) to TRBJ1-2; 7 bases fit TRBD1. The CDR3 sequence is 14 residues long. The germline V gene has CDR1 LGHDT and CDR2 YNNKEL (reference sequence). V gave up 4 bases and J gave up 8 bases; unmatched junction bases: 10. The DNA of the CDR3 is TGTGCCAGCAGCCCCGGGACAGCGGCTGGGGGCTACACCTTC. Translated, it gives CASSPGTAAGGYTF.

This sequence joins TRBV7-8 and TRBJ1-6; D might be TRBD1 (5 bases). The germline gives CDR1 SGHVS, CDR2 FQNEAQ. V lost 5 bases and J lost 8, with 16 bases in between. The CDR3 is 15 amino acids. CDR3 sequence (DNA): TGTGCCAGCAGCACTGCAGCGGGGGTCCATTCACCCCTCCACTTT. It codes for CASSTAAGVHSPLHF.

The chain combines TRBV24-1 with TRBJ2-7, with D possibly TRBD1 on 6 matching bases. V was pared by 8 bases and J by 4 bases, with 11 bases between. The CDR3 runs to 12 residues. Germline V gene lookup returns CDR1 KGHDR and CDR2 SFDVKD. CDR3 region: CATTTGIYEQYF. CDR3 coding DNA: TGTGCCACCACCACAGGGATTTACGAGCAGTACTTC.

V usage is TRBV24-1 and J usage is TRBJ2-7, with 11 bases fitting TRBD1. The CDR3 spans 16 residues. Trimming at V came to 1 base and at J to 6 bases, leaving 7 bases not matched to a gene. CDR1 and CDR2 from the germline V gene are KGHDR and SFDVKD. The CDR3 region has the DNA TGTGCCACCAGTGATTTTGGGACAGGGGGTCTGTTCGAGCAGTACTTC. Translation: CATSDFGTGGLFEQYF.

The rearrangement joins TRBV14 to TRBJ1-4; D is undetermined. This CDR3 comprises 12 residues. The V and J ends lost 1 base and 10 bases respectively, with 7 bases between them. Germline CDR1 SGHDN, CDR2 FVKESK. The CDR3: CASSQVDGKLFF. The CDR3 DNA sequence: TGTGCCAGCAGCCAAGTCGACGGAAAACTGTTTTTT.

The gene calls are TRBV30 and TRBJ1-5; 7 nucleotides line up with TRBD1. Germline trimming cut 6 bases from V and 7 bases from J; bases unmatched to any gene: 9. This CDR3 region has 13 residues. CDR1 and CDR2 (germline): GTSNPN, SVGIG (reference sequence). The CDR3 DNA is TGTGCCTGTACGGGCACAGGGGTCCAGCCCCAGCATTTT. Translated, it gives CACTGTGVQPQHF. Full variable domain (rest looked up from reference TRBV30 and TRBJ1-5): SQTIHQWPATLVQPVGSPLSLECTVEGTSNPNLYWYRQAAGRGLQLLFYSVGIGQISSEVPQNLSASRPQDRQFILSSKKLLLSDSGFYLCACTGTGVQPQHFGDGTRLSIL.

This clone appeared a single time. The chain couples TRBV9 to TRBJ2-3; 7 nucleotides line up with TRBD2. Trimming at V came to 0 bases and at J to 3 bases, leaving 7 bases not matched to a gene. Per the germline V gene, CDR1 is SGDLS and CDR2 is YYNGEE. The CDR3 length is 16 residues. CDR3 DNA: TGTGCCAGCAGCGTAGGGCTAGCGGTGAGGACAGATACGCAGTATTTT. The encoded protein is CASSVGLAVRTDTQYF. Full variable domain (outside the CDR3, taken from reference TRBV9 and TRBJ2-3): DSGVTQTPKHLITATGQRVTLRCSPRSGDLSVYWYQQSLDQGLQFLIQYYNGEERAKGNILERFSAQQFPDLHSELNLSSLELGDSALYFCASSVGLAVRTDTQYFGPGTRLTVL.

This sequence joins TRBV20-1 and TRBJ1-6, with 7 nucleotides matching TRBD1. J was trimmed by 7 bases and V by 3 bases; bases with no gene match: 6. Germline-derived CDR1 and CDR2 are DFQATT and SNEGSKA (reference sequence). The CDR3 has 14 residues. The CDR3 region is CSASYRGGNSPLHF. The CDR3 DNA follows: TGCAGTGCTAGTTACAGGGGTGGGAATTCACCCCTCCACTTT.

This clone was picked up one time. The chain uses TRBV3-1 (or the pseudogene TRBV3-2) and TRBJ2-5; D is uncertain. The CDR3 contains 13 residues. CDR1 and CDR2 (germline): LGHDT, YNNKEL (reference sequence). V dropped 2 bases and J dropped 5 bases, with 9 bases sitting between them. The CDR3 DNA reads TGTGCCAGCAGCCAAATTGGACGGGAGACCCAGTACTTC. Its translation is CASSQIGRETQYF.

The V and J genes are TRBV9 and TRBJ2-3, with TRBD2 matching 8 bases. The V and J ends lost 0 bases and 1 base, in that order; junction bases with no gene match: 10. There are 18 residues in the CDR3. Germline CDR1 SGDLS, CDR2 YYNGEE. CDR3 residues: CASSVAYTSGSGTDTQYF. The DNA of the CDR3 is TGTGCCAGCAGCGTAGCCTACACAAGCGGGAGCGGCACAGATACGCAGTATTTT.

The chain joins TRBV30 to TRBJ1-2; TRBD1 might be the D (5 bases). Per germline, CDR1 GTSNPN and CDR2 SVGIG (reference sequence). Trimming took 6 bases from V and 2 from J, leaving 16 bases between them. This CDR3 contains 14 residues. CDR3 DNA sequence: TGTGCCTGCCCATGGGGGAGGAGGAACTATGGCTACACCTTC. Its protein is CACPWGRRNYGYTF.

The chain uses TRBV5-1 and TRBJ2-6; TRBD1 aligns across 7 bases. There are 18 residues in the CDR3. The ends lost 2 bases at V and 1 base at J; junction bases unmatched: 9. Germline assignment: CDR1 SGHRS and CDR2 YFSETQ. The CDR3 loop reads CASSFRLPGGSGANVLTF. The CDR3, as DNA: TGCGCCAGCAGCTTCCGGCTGCCAGGGGGTTCTGGGGCCAACGTCCTGACTTTC.

The gene calls are TRBV5-4 and TRBJ1-6; 7 bases match TRBD1. Trimming removed 4 bases from V and 10 bases from J; junction bases left unmatched: 8. Looked up from germline, CDR1 is SGHNT and CDR2 is YYREEE (reference sequence). There are 14 residues in the CDR3. Written as DNA, the CDR3 is TGTGCCAGCAGCCAGCAGGGGGTAGAATCACCCCTCCACTTT. It encodes CASSQQGVESPLHF.

A single count supports this clone. This sequence joins TRBV5-6 and TRBJ1-6; 8 bases are shared with TRBD1. There are 19 residues in the CDR3. Per germline, CDR1 SGHDT and CDR2 YYEEEE. The V gene end was trimmed by 4 bases and the J gene end by 6 bases; junction bases not matched to a gene: 18. CDR3 sequence reads: CASSRMGQDLVRSNSPLHF. DNA for the CDR3: TGTGCCAGCAGCCGAATGGGACAGGATCTGGTTAGGTCTAATTCACCCCTCCACTTT.

The rearrangement joins TRBV19 to TRBJ1-2; 7 positions match TRBD1. The junction had 4 bases not matched to a gene; V was cut back by 5 bases and J by 4 bases. This CDR3 region has 13 residues. Per germline, CDR1 LNHDA and CDR2 SQIVND (reference sequence). CDR3 residues: CASSQQGLYGYTF. The CDR3 DNA reads as TGTGCCAGTAGTCAACAGGGGCTCTATGGCTACACCTTC.

The V gene is TRBV19, the J gene TRBJ2-1; TRBD2 agrees at 12 bases. The trim removed 1 base at V and 4 bases at J, leaving 17 bases unmatched. The germline CDR1 and CDR2 sequences are LNHDA and SQIVND (reference sequence). This CDR3 has 21 amino acids. The CDR3 loop reads CASSIGAGSLAGGKTYNEQFF. The CDR3 coding sequence is TGTGCCAGTAGTATAGGGGCGGGATCACTAGCGGGGGGAAAAACGTACAATGAGCAGTTCTTC.

The table lists this clone with a few counts. The V and J genes are TRBV2 and TRBJ2-1; 11 bases align to TRBD2. V was pared by 6 bases and J by 3 bases, with 1 base of the junction left unmatched. Germline loops: CDR1 SNHLY, CDR2 FYNNEI. The CDR3 totals 14 residues. Here the CDR3 DNA reads TGTGCCAGCAGAGGGACTAGCGGCTACAATGAGCAGTTCTTC. Protein product: CASRGTSGYNEQFF. The full variable domain, in which reference TRBV2 and TRBJ2-1 provide the parts outside the CDR3, is EPEVTQTPSHQVTQMGQEVILRCVPISNHLYFYWYRQILGQKVEFLVSFYNNEISEKSEIFDDQFSVERPDGSNFTLKIRSTKLEDSAMYFCASRGTSGYNEQFFGPGTRLTVL.